Listed here are 18 T cell receptor beta chains from one sample, sequenced in a study of cytomegalovirus exposure and HLA in healthy donors. The PCR contained 60 Vbeta and 13 Jbeta primers. The repertoire was sequenced with immunoSEQ multiplex PCR; TCRdb's copy has only in-frame clones and lacks some. The sample is made up of 85,000 to 90,000 clones, and the top ten hold 15% of it. Sequences were obtained from PBMCs. The source is a man aged 45-65 years in good health and CMV-seropositive.

The rearrangement uses TRBV5-1 and TRBJ2-7; D is ambiguous. The CDR3 loop spans 14 amino acids. V dropped 4 bases and J dropped 0 bases, with 11 bases sitting between them. CDR1 and CDR2 (germline): SGHRS, YFSETQ. CDR3 DNA sequence: TGCGCCAGCAGCACTGGGTGGAGCTCCTACGAGCAGTACTTC. It specifies CASSTGWSSYEQYF.

J is TRBJ2-7 and V is TRBV12-5, with D maybe TRBD2 (6 bases). Trimming shortened V by 7 bases and J by 1 base, and 14 bases separated the two germline ends. The CDR3 spans 14 residues. Germline assignment: CDR1 LGHNT and CDR2 FRNRAP. The CDR3 sequence: CASARTTLSYEQYF. The CDR3 nucleotides are TGTGCTAGTGCGCGGACTACACTTTCCTACGAGCAGTACTTC.

The rearrangement joins TRBV28 to TRBJ1-5, with 10 bases matching TRBD1. J was trimmed by 2 bases and V by 8 bases; bases with no gene match: 12. The CDR3 sequence is 17 residues long. CDR1 is MDHEN and CDR2 is SYDVKM in the germline V gene. The CDR3 nucleotides are TGTGCCAGCTCTCCTCGGACAGGGGGTATAGGCAATCAGCCCCAGCATTTT. It encodes CASSPRTGGIGNQPQHF.

V and J are TRBV11-3 and TRBJ1-1; D gene uncertain. Trimming removed 5 bases at V and 1 base at J, with 11 bases between. The CDR3 runs to 14 residues. Germline V CDR1 and CDR2: SGHNT, YENEEA. The CDR3 is CASSPGVTNTEAFF. CDR3 DNA sequence: TGTGCCAGCAGCCCCGGGGTCACGAACACTGAAGCTTTCTTT.

The chain carries TRBV30 and TRBJ1-6, with D tentatively TRBD1 (6 bases). Trimming removed 8 bases from V and 11 bases from J, with 22 bases in between. In germline, CDR1 is GTSNPN, CDR2 SVGIG (reference sequence). This CDR3 has 14 residues. The CDR3 DNA reads as TGTGCCCTATCGCAGGGGTCAGTAAATCCACCCCTCCACTTT. As protein: CALSQGSVNPPLHF.

The J gene is TRBJ2-5, the V gene TRBV7-9; TRBD2 agrees at 12 bases. The J call may not be correct, given that the DNA end is closer to TRBJ2-7. CDR1 is SEHNR, CDR2 FQNEAQ, per germline (reference sequence). The CDR3 is 17 amino acids. CDR3 region: CASSLRTSGTPKDEQYF. DNA of the CDR3: TGTGCCAGCAGCTTGAGGACTAGCGGGACTCCTAAGGACGAGCAGTACTTC.

J is TRBJ2-1 and V is TRBV7-6; TRBD2 matches at 9 bases. The length of the CDR3 is 15 residues. V lost 3 bases and J lost 6; bases outside the gene matches: 6. CDR1 is SGHVS and CDR2 is FNYEAQ in the germline V gene. This CDR3 reads CASSLLAGVFNEQFF. CDR3 sequence (DNA): TGTGCCAGCAGCTTGTTAGCGGGAGTTTTCAATGAGCAGTTCTTC.

V and J are TRBV7-9 and TRBJ1-3; D unresolved. V lost 2 bases and J lost 0, with 5 bases in between. This CDR3 has 14 residues. The V gene's germline CDR1 is SEHNR and CDR2 FQNEAQ (reference sequence). Here the CDR3 DNA reads TGTGCCAGCAGCTTAATCGTCTCTGGAAACACCATATATTTT. This translates into CASSLIVSGNTIYF.

This rearrangement joins TRBV4-2 to TRBJ2-5, with 12 nucleotides matching TRBD2. V lost 4 bases and J lost 2; bases outside the gene matches: 23. This CDR3 comprises 22 residues. Germline CDR1 LGHNA, CDR2 YNFKEQ. Here the CDR3 reads CASSRTYRATSGSSPTQETQYF. The DNA for the CDR3 is TGTGCCAGCAGCCGCACCTACCGTGCGACTAGCGGGAGCTCTCCCACACAAGAGACCCAGTACTTC.

CDR3 protein: CASSLVLSRNEQFF. The CDR3 DNA reads TGTGCCAGCAGCTTAGTCCTTAGCCGCAATGAGCAGTTCTTC. The chain joins TRBV11-2 to TRBJ2-1; D ambiguous. This CDR3 has 14 residues. Per germline, CDR1 SGHAT and CDR2 FQNNGV. The V gene lost 1 base and the J gene lost 6 bases, with 10 bases spanning the gap. Full variable domain (missing parts from reference TRBV11-2 and TRBJ2-1): EAGVAQSPRYKIIEKRQSVAFWCNPISGHATLYWYQQILGQGPKLLIQFQNNGVVDDSQLPKDRFSAERLKGVDSTLKIQPAKLEDSAVYLCASSLVLSRNEQFFGPGTRLTVL.

CDR3 DNA: TGTGCCAGCAGTTATACAGGGTTGGGACAGCCCCAGCATTTT. It translates to CASSYTGLGQPQHF. The genes are TRBV6-5 and TRBJ1-5; D might be TRBD1 (6 bases). The CDR3 has 14 amino acids. Between the trimmed V and J ends, which lost 3 bases and 7 bases, there was a span of 13 bases. Germline CDR1 MNHEY, CDR2 SVGAGI.

The rearrangement joins TRBV7-8 to TRBJ2-1; no firm D call. Per germline, CDR1 SGHVS and CDR2 FQNEAQ. V was clipped by 5 bases and J by 4 bases, with 3 bases between them. The CDR3 has 11 residues. The CDR3 coding sequence is TGTGCCAGCAGCCCGTACAATGAGCAGTTCTTC. Protein: CASSPYNEQFF.

The CDR3 sequence is CASSLGQGMTYEQYF. The CDR3 nucleotides are TGTGCCAGCAGCTTAGGACAGGGGATGACCTACGAGCAGTACTTC. The gene calls are TRBV11-3 and TRBJ2-7; TRBD1 matches 8 bases. The germline V gene encodes CDR1 SGHNT and CDR2 YENEEA. Trimming took 1 base from V and 2 from J; bases not matched to a gene: 4. The CDR3 has 15 residues.

The J gene is TRBJ1-1, the V gene TRBV11-2, with D hard to call. Trimming removed 5 bases at V and 3 bases at J, with 13 bases between. The germline CDR1 and CDR2 sequences are SGHAT and FQNNGV. This CDR3 is built from 14 residues. CDR3 sequence: CASSPGRADTEAFF. The DNA of the CDR3 is TGTGCCAGCAGCCCCGGGAGGGCAGACACTGAAGCTTTCTTT. Based on the CDR3 plus reference TRBV11-2 and TRBJ1-1, the full variable domain is EAGVAQSPRYKIIEKRQSVAFWCNPISGHATLYWYQQILGQGPKLLIQFQNNGVVDDSQLPKDRFSAERLKGVDSTLKIQPAKLEDSAVYLCASSPGRADTEAFFGQGTRLTVV.

The chain has TRBV6-5 and TRBJ2-2, with D perhaps TRBD1 (5 bases). V was cut by 5 bases and J by 1 base, with 5 bases left in between. Germline V gene lookup returns CDR1 MNHEY and CDR2 SVGAGI. The CDR3 sequence is 13 residues long. The CDR3 region is CASSGQNTGELFF. CDR3 DNA sequence: TGTGCCAGCAGTGGACAGAACACCGGGGAGCTGTTTTTT.

The V and J genes are TRBV10-3 and TRBJ2-7; 7 nucleotides line up with TRBD2. Unmatched junction bases numbered 8, after V lost 6 bases and J lost 3 bases. The CDR3 runs 14 residues. CDR1 and CDR2 (germline): ENHRY, SYGVKD. The CDR3 coding sequence is TGTGCCATCAGCAGCGGGAATGCTGTCTACGAGCAGTACGTC. It yields the protein CAISSGNAVYEQYV.

The chain employs TRBV19 and TRBJ1-3; D uncertain. The CDR3 runs 15 residues. The V end was cut by 0 bases, the J end by 2 bases, with 8 bases between. Germline CDR1 and CDR2: LNHDA and SQIVND (reference sequence). CDR3 protein: CASSIDIGAGNTIYF. The CDR3 nucleotides are TGTGCCAGTAGTATAGATATCGGGGCTGGAAACACCATATATTTT. Variable domain in full (rest from reference TRBV19 and TRBJ1-3): DGGITQSPKYLFRKEGQNVTLSCEQNLNHDAMYWYRQDPGQGLRLIYYSQIVNDFQKGDIAEGYSVSREKKESFPLTVTSAQKNPTAFYLCASSIDIGAGNTIYFGEGSWLTVV.

This sequence joins TRBV6-6 and TRBJ2-7; 7 nucleotides line up with TRBD2. V lost 7 bases and J lost 0; bases outside the gene matches: 3. Germline CDR1 is MNHNY and CDR2 is SVGAGI (reference sequence). The CDR3 covers 13 residues. The CDR3: CASMAGDSYEQYV. CDR3 nucleotides: TGTGCCAGCATGGCGGGAGACTCCTACGAGCAGTACGTC.